The 8 T cell receptor beta chains reported below all come from one sample, sequenced in a study of cytomegalovirus exposure and HLA in healthy donors. PCR employed 60 Vbeta and 13 Jbeta primers. Method: immunoSEQ multiplex PCR; TCRdb's copy keeps in-frame clones and lacks some. The top ten clones hold 2% to 2.5% of a sample with 160,000 or so clones, 60% to 80% of them seen once. Material: PBMCs. These receptors all stem from a man in his 60s in good health and CMV-seronegative.

The genes are TRBV28 and TRBJ1-3, with 10 positions matching TRBD1. Trimming cost V 3 bases and J 0 bases; bases outside gene matches: 8. The CDR3 covers 18 residues. The germline gives CDR1 MDHEN, CDR2 SYDVKM. DNA of the CDR3: TGTGCCAGCAGTTTGCGCTGGGACAGGGGCAGCTCTGGAAACACCATATATTTT. It encodes CASSLRWDRGSSGNTIYF.

In its sample, this clone was seen a few times. The chain couples TRBV4-3 to TRBJ1-1; D ambiguous. The germline CDR1 and CDR2 sequences are LGHNA and YSLEER. Trimming removed 0 bases at V and 4 bases at J, with 9 bases between. The CDR3 totals 14 residues. CDR3 protein: CASSQDRGRTEAFF. The CDR3 coding sequence is TGCGCCAGCAGCCAAGATAGAGGGCGCACTGAAGCTTTCTTT.

This chain joins TRBV18 and TRBJ2-7; 8 nucleotides line up with TRBD1. The CDR3 is 14 residues long. Per the germline V gene, CDR1 is KGHSH and CDR2 is LQKENI. The V and J ends lost 6 bases and 2 bases, in that order; junction bases with no gene match: 6. CDR3 sequence (DNA): TGTGCCAGCTCGGTAGACAGGGGTGCCTACGAGCAGTACTTC. It specifies CASSVDRGAYEQYF.

This clone was counted a single time. A read error may account for a junction end that differs from germline. The chain joins TRBV7-9 to TRBJ2-3, with D possibly matching TRBD1 (5 bases). The CDR3 covers 13 residues. Germline assignment: CDR1 SEHNR and CDR2 FQNEAQ (reference sequence). CDR3 amino acids: CASSPPPGWRLDF. In nucleotides, the CDR3 is TGTGCCAGCAGCCCCCCCCCAGGGTGGCGGCTCGATTTT.

The V gene is TRBV27, the J gene TRBJ2-7, with TRBD2 identical over 11 bases. Trimming took 3 bases from V and 3 from J; bases not matched to a gene: 7. Germline CDR1 is MNHEY and CDR2 is SMNVEV (reference sequence). The CDR3 has 16 amino acids. CDR3 coding DNA: TGTGCCAGCAGTTTTCAGGGACTAGCGGCCAGCTACGAGCAGTACTTC. Translation gives CASSFQGLAASYEQYF.

The V and J genes are TRBV7-3 and TRBJ2-7, with 11 bases identical to TRBD2. Germline values: CDR1 SGHTA, CDR2 FQGTGA. The CDR3 sequence is 15 residues long. V was clipped by 5 bases and J by 6 bases; unmatched bases: 9. CDR3 nucleotides: TGTGCCAGCAGCCTCAGACTAGCGGGACGGGTCGAGCAGTACTTC. Encoded protein: CASSLRLAGRVEQYF.

The gene calls are TRBV11-2 and TRBJ2-3, with D unclear. Trimming took 3 bases from V and 0 from J, leaving 7 bases between them. Germline lookup yields CDR1 SGHAT and CDR2 FQNNGV. The CDR3 has 14 residues. The CDR3 here is CASSFSTSTDTQYF. CDR3 sequence (DNA): TGTGCCAGCAGCTTTTCTACTAGCACAGATACGCAGTATTTT.

This clone was recorded a few times. This chain connects TRBV6-1 to TRBJ1-2; 9 positions match TRBD1. Trimming cost V 2 bases and J 3 bases; bases outside gene matches: 10. Germline V gives CDR1 MNHNS, CDR2 SASEGT. CDR3 length equals 17 residues. For the CDR3, the DNA is TGTGCCAGCAGTGAACGGACAGGGGACGGGTATGACTATGGCTACACCTTC. Amino acids: CASSERTGDGYDYGYTF.